One sample yielded the 3 T cell receptor beta chains listed below, sequenced in a study of naive and memory T cell subsets. An equimolar mix of two oligonucleotides served as the beta constant-region primer for TRBC1 and TRBC2. TCRdb analysed the UMI-ligation and nested PCR reads with MiXCR anew, one entry per CDR3 protein. The sample carries about 85,000 distinct CDR3 sequences, around 13% recorded once. The sequenced material came from central memory CD4+ T cells from blood. The source of these receptors is a human donor in good health.

This clonotype turned up a few times. This chain uses TRBV6-1 with TRBJ1-3; D gene ambiguous. Germline CDR1 is MNHNS and CDR2 is SASEGT. This CDR3 has 14 amino acids. V shed 3 bases and J shed 2 bases, with 8 bases lying between them. The CDR3 bases are TGTGCCAGCAGTGACGGAGGTGCTGGAAACACCATATATTTT. This translates into CASSDGGAGNTIYF.

The table lists this clonotype with many counts. V and J are TRBV18 and TRBJ2-3, with 8 bases lining up with TRBD2. Germline-derived CDR1 and CDR2 are KGHSH and LQKENI. This CDR3 contains 16 residues. The V gene end was trimmed by 5 bases and the J gene end by 4 bases; junction bases not matched to a gene: 11. CDR3 protein: CASSTAVAGGSDTQYF. In nucleotides, the CDR3 is TGTGCCAGCTCAACCGCCGTGGCGGGAGGATCAGATACGCAGTATTTT.

This clonotype was found a few times. This chain links TRBV14 with TRBJ2-7, with D perhaps matching TRBD1 (5 bases). Trimming took 3 bases from V and 6 from J, leaving 15 bases between them. Germline V gene sequence: CDR1 SGHDN, CDR2 FVKESK. The CDR3 length is 14 residues. The CDR3 spells CASSQTESNPEQYF. The CDR3 nucleotides are TGTGCCAGCAGCCAGACAGAGAGCAATCCCGAGCAGTACTTC.